These T cell receptor beta chains were read from a single sample in a study of identical twins. TCRdb re-analysed the 5' RACE reads in MiXCR, keeping a single row per CDR3 protein. The table records more than 400,000 distinct CDR3 sequences, roughly 15% of them present only once. The sample was also linked to a second study, of yellow fever vaccine responses in identical twins.

The sequenced material came from CD4+ T cells sorted from blood. These receptors originate from a woman in her late teens or twenties in good health. CDR3s include the opening cysteine and the closing phenylalanine or tryptophan. D genes are given only for firm matches. Part of the rows lack a size; the others show once, few, many or a class for expanded clones.

DNA: TGTGCCAGCAGTTTAAAGGCAGGTCTTCGCTACACCTTC
CDR3: CASSLKAGLRYTF
V: TRBV28
size: -
D: -
J: TRBJ1-2

DNA: TGTGCCAGCAGTTCCCGGGGGGGGGGACTAGCCAAAAACATTCAGTACTTC
CDR3: CASSSRGGGLAKNIQYF
V: TRBV12-3/TRBV12-4
size: -
D: TRBD2
J: TRBJ2-4

DNA: TGTGCCAGCAGACTAGCGGGGGGCCCTCAAGAGACCCAGTACTTC
CDR3: CASRLAGGPQETQYF
V: TRBV3-1
size: -
D: TRBD2
J: TRBJ2-5

DNA: TGTGCCAGCAGTGTCAGGCAGAACACCGGGGAGCTGTTTTTT
CDR3: CASSVRQNTGELFF
V: TRBV2
size: -
D: -
J: TRBJ2-2

DNA: TGTGCCAGCAGGCGCCTGGATTCGGGTACTGGAAACACCATATATTTT
CDR3: CASRRLDSGTGNTIYF
V: TRBV6-1
size: few
D: -
J: TRBJ1-3

DNA: TGTGCCAGCAGCTTAGGGGTGGCTGCAGATACGCAGTATTTT
CDR3: CASSLGVAADTQYF
V: TRBV7-2
size: -
D: -
J: TRBJ2-3

DNA: TGTGCCAGCAGCCGGGGACTAGCCTATGAGCAGTTCTTC
CDR3: CASSRGLAYEQFF
V: TRBV3-1
size: -
D: TRBD2
J: TRBJ2-1

DNA: TGTGCCAGCAGCTTAGTCCCTCGCGGTGGAAATACGCAGTATTTT
CDR3: CASSLVPRGGNTQYF
V: TRBV13
size: few
D: -
J: TRBJ2-3

DNA: TGTGCCATCAGGGAGGGGGGCTCGGAGACCCAGTACTTC
CDR3: CAIREGGSETQYF
V: TRBV10-3
size: few
D: -
J: TRBJ2-5

DNA: TGTGCCAGCTCACCACCCGCAGGGATCGTGACAGATACGCAGTATTTT
CDR3: CASSPPAGIVTDTQYF
V: TRBV18
size: -
D: -
J: TRBJ2-3

DNA: TGTGCCAGCAGCTTAGTAGCGGGGGACCTGTCGGGGACCCAGTACTTC
CDR3: CASSLVAGDLSGTQYF
V: TRBV11-2
size: -
D: TRBD2
J: TRBJ2-5

DNA: TGTGCCAGCAGCCAGAGGACCGGGAATTCACCCCTCCACTTT
CDR3: CASSQRTGNSPLHF
V: TRBV4-2
size: -
D: -
J: TRBJ1-6

DNA: TGTGCCAGCAGCGCACAGGGCCAGTACGAGCAGTACTTC
CDR3: CASSAQGQYEQYF
V: TRBV5-6
size: -
D: -
J: TRBJ2-7

DNA: TGTGCCATACGTCTGACAATCACCGGGGAGCTGTTTTTT
CDR3: CAIRLTITGELFF
V: TRBV2
size: few
D: -
J: TRBJ2-2

DNA: TGCGCCAGCAGCAACGAACTGGCGGGGGGTAGTCATGAGCAGTTCTTC
CDR3: CASSNELAGGSHEQFF
V: TRBV5-1
size: -
D: TRBD2
J: TRBJ2-1

DNA: TGTGCCAGCAGTCTAGTGGGACAGGGCCCACCTAACTATGGCTACACCTTC
CDR3: CASSLVGQGPPNYGYTF
V: TRBV27
size: few
D: TRBD1
J: TRBJ1-2

DNA: TGTGCCAGCAGCTTGGCGACGACTAGCGGCACAGATACGCAGTATTTT
CDR3: CASSLATTSGTDTQYF
V: TRBV5-5
size: few
D: TRBD2
J: TRBJ2-3

DNA: TGCGCCAGCAGCATGGGCCGGATACAAGAGACCCAGTACTTC
CDR3: CASSMGRIQETQYF
V: TRBV10-2
size: few
D: -
J: TRBJ2-5

DNA: TGCAGTGCTAGGTCACTAGCGGTTAGCACAGATACGCAGTATTTT
CDR3: CSARSLAVSTDTQYF
V: TRBV20-1
size: -
D: TRBD2
J: TRBJ2-3

DNA: TGCGCCAGCAGCTCACAGGGTACTGAAGCTTTCTTT
CDR3: CASSSQGTEAFF
V: TRBV5-1
size: many
D: -
J: TRBJ1-1

DNA: TGTGCCAGCAGCCAAGGGACTAGCGTGAGCTTCGTCTACTACAATGAGCAGTTCTTC
CDR3: CASSQGTSVSFVYYNEQFF
V: TRBV11-1
size: -
D: TRBD2
J: TRBJ2-1

DNA: TGTGCCAGCACCGGGACAGGGGTATCTGAGACCCAGTACTTC
CDR3: CASTGTGVSETQYF
V: TRBV7-6
size: many
D: TRBD1
J: TRBJ2-5

DNA: TGCAGTGCTAGGGGACTAGCGGGGGGTCGCACAGATACGCAGTATTTT
CDR3: CSARGLAGGRTDTQYF
V: TRBV20-1
size: -
D: TRBD2
J: TRBJ2-3

DNA: TGTGACAGCTCACCTGTCAGCGGGAACGCCGGGGAGCTGTTTTTT
CDR3: CDSSPVSGNAGELFF
V: TRBV18
size: -
D: TRBD2
J: TRBJ2-2

DNA: TGTGCCAGCAGCCGACAACCTATTAACACCGGGGAGCTGTTTTTT
CDR3: CASSRQPINTGELFF
V: TRBV6-1
size: -
D: -
J: TRBJ2-2

DNA: TGTGCCAGCAGCCAAGATTACGCGGGGGGGACAGATACGCAGTATTTT
CDR3: CASSQDYAGGTDTQYF
V: TRBV3-1
size: -
D: TRBD2
J: TRBJ2-3

DNA: TGCAGTGCTAGAACCAGGACACCATACGAGCAGTACTTC
CDR3: CSARTRTPYEQYF
V: TRBV20-1
size: many
D: -
J: TRBJ2-7

DNA: TGTGCCAGCAGTTTAGCTGGGCGGGGGGAAAAACTGTTTTTT
CDR3: CASSLAGRGEKLFF
V: TRBV28
size: -
D: -
J: TRBJ1-4

DNA: TGCAGGTTTGATGCCAGGGCCCTCCTCGAATATGGCTACACCTTC
CDR3: CRFDARALLEYGYTF
V: TRBV20-1
size: few
D: -
J: TRBJ1-2

DNA: TGTGCCAGCACCTTAGACGGACTAGCGGGGTCCTACGAGCAGTACTTC
CDR3: CASTLDGLAGSYEQYF
V: TRBV12-3/TRBV12-4
size: -
D: TRBD2
J: TRBJ2-7

DNA: TGTGCCAGCAGTTTTGCAGGGGGACCCTGGATCCAGCCCCAGCATTTT
CDR3: CASSFAGGPWIQPQHF
V: TRBV28
size: -
D: TRBD1
J: TRBJ1-5

DNA: TGTGCCAGCAGTGAACAGGGGGCGAGGACTTTCTTT
CDR3: CASSEQGARTFF
V: TRBV2
size: -
D: TRBD1
J: TRBJ1-1

DNA: TGCAGTGCCTTTAGGAACCCTAGCGGGGAGCAGTTCTTC
CDR3: CSAFRNPSGEQFF
V: TRBV20-1
size: few
D: TRBD2
J: TRBJ2-1

DNA: TGTGCCATCAAGGGAGCAAGGGGGAATCAGCCCCAGCATTTT
CDR3: CAIKGARGNQPQHF
V: TRBV10-3
size: many
D: -
J: TRBJ1-5

DNA: TGTGCCAGCAGGGCGCAGGGGGACAATCAGCCCCAGCATTTT
CDR3: CASRAQGDNQPQHF
V: TRBV2
size: many
D: TRBD1
J: TRBJ1-5

DNA: TGTGCCACCAGTGGGGGTGGGGAGGAGACCCAGTACTTC
CDR3: CATSGGGEETQYF
V: TRBV24-1
size: -
D: -
J: TRBJ2-5

DNA: TGCAGTGCTCCAAATAGGTGGGGGGGCGCCATTAAAACCACCTACAATGAGCAGTTCTTC
CDR3: CSAPNRWGGAIKTTYNEQFF
V: TRBV20-1
size: -
D: -
J: TRBJ2-1

DNA: TGTGCCAGCAGTGAAACAGGGGGCCCGACTTTCTTT
CDR3: CASSETGGPTFF
V: TRBV25-1
size: few
D: TRBD1
J: TRBJ1-1

DNA: TGTGCCAGCAGCCAGTATGGAGATACGCAGTATTTT
CDR3: CASSQYGDTQYF
V: TRBV12-3/TRBV12-4
size: few
D: -
J: TRBJ2-3

DNA: TGCGCCAGCAGCTTGGCAGTGACTAGCGGATACAATGAGCAGTTCTTC
CDR3: CASSLAVTSGYNEQFF
V: TRBV5-1
size: many
D: TRBD2
J: TRBJ2-1

DNA: TGTGCCAGCAGCCAAGATCTAGGGGAAACTAATGAAAAACTGTTTTTT
CDR3: CASSQDLGETNEKLFF
V: TRBV4-2
size: -
D: -
J: TRBJ1-4

DNA: TGTGCCAGCTCCGCTACAGGGGGTATTTCACCCCTCCACTTT
CDR3: CASSATGGISPLHF
V: TRBV27
size: -
D: TRBD1
J: TRBJ1-6

DNA: TGTGCCAGCAGCGTAGCTAGTCTAAAGAACACCGGGGAGCTGTTTTTT
CDR3: CASSVASLKNTGELFF
V: TRBV9
size: -
D: -
J: TRBJ2-2

DNA: TGTGCCAGCTCACCACCAGTGGGCGGAGCCAAAAACATTCAGTACTTC
CDR3: CASSPPVGGAKNIQYF
V: TRBV18
size: -
D: -
J: TRBJ2-4

DNA: TGTGCCAGCAGTCGGACTACCTCCGAGCAGTACTTC
CDR3: CASSRTTSEQYF
V: TRBV12-3/TRBV12-4
size: -
D: -
J: TRBJ2-7

DNA: TGTGCCAGCAGCCCCACCGGGACTAGGGACAACAATGAGCAGTTCTTC
CDR3: CASSPTGTRDNNEQFF
V: TRBV3-1
size: -
D: TRBD2
J: TRBJ2-1